The clone carrying this T cell receptor (beta chain) was observed many times. J gave up 5 bases and V 4 bases, and 10 bases lay outside the gene matches. The CDR3 is made up of 16 amino acids. Germline lookup yields CDR1 SGHKS and CDR2 YYEKEE (reference sequence). The data were obtained in a study of neurological immune-mediated disorders. The cells used in sorted libraries, CD4+ or CD8+ T cells, numbered about a million. Each CDR3 protein gets one entry after TCRdb re-called the 5' RACE reads with MiXCR. This sample has approximately 30,000 distinct CDR3 sequences; approximately 6% occur once, and the top ten carry around 1.9%.

The J gene is TRBJ1-1, the V gene TRBV5-5, with 11 bases aligning to TRBD1. What was sequenced was CD4+ T cells from blood. The TCR sequence derives from a woman aged 45 to 65 in good health. The CDR3 DNA is TGTGCCAGCAGCACCGCCGGGACAGGGGGAAGGACTGAAGCTTTCTTT. Residues: CASSTAGTGGRTEAFF.